The 31 T cell receptor beta chains below were found in one sample sequenced in a study of glioma-infiltrating T cells after dendritic cell vaccination. The assay was immunoSEQ multiplex PCR, and TCRdb's table has in-frame clones only and misses some. Among about 64,000 clones listed, around four fifths were seen once. Sequencing was performed on blood, taken before dendritic cell vaccination. These TCRs come from a human donor with glioblastoma.

The chain employs TRBV4-1 and TRBJ2-7; 7 bases are shared with TRBD1. The V and J ends lost 3 bases and 4 bases, in that order; junction bases with no gene match: 9. The CDR3 loop spans 15 amino acids. Germline CDR1 MGHRA, CDR2 YSYEKL. CDR3 sequence (DNA): TGCGCCAGCAGCCATCCAGGACAGGAGGCTTACGAGCAGTACTTC. Its protein product is CASSHPGQEAYEQYF.

CDR3: CASRRGTSGTDYYNEQFF. The CDR3, as DNA: TGTGCCAGCAGGCGTGGTACCTCCGGGACAGATTACTACAATGAGCAGTTCTTC. The V and J genes are TRBV5-4 and TRBJ2-1; 7 bases line up with TRBD1. V shed 5 bases and J 3 bases; nucleotides not matched to a gene: 17. The CDR3 covers 18 residues. Germline V gene data show CDR1 as SGHNT and CDR2 as YYREEE (reference sequence).

V gene TRBV19 combines with J gene TRBJ2-7; D may be TRBD1 (5 bases). CDR1 is LNHDA and CDR2 is SQIVND in the germline V gene (reference sequence). The CDR3 runs to 13 residues. V lost 3 bases to trimming and J lost 3 bases, with 9 bases between them. The CDR3 sequence: CASSIAGFYEQYF. CDR3 coding DNA: TGTGCCAGTAGTATCGCAGGGTTCTACGAGCAGTACTTC.

This chain connects TRBV2 to TRBJ2-5; 7 positions agree with TRBD1. Trimming removed 0 bases from V and 12 bases from J; junction bases left unmatched: 10. Germline CDR1 reads SNHLY; CDR2 reads FYNNEI. This CDR3 contains 14 residues. The CDR3 spells CASSEARGQVMKYF. The CDR3 DNA reads as TGTGCCAGCAGTGAAGCGAGGGGGCAGGTCATGAAGTACTTC.

This clone was counted a few times. The chain is built from TRBV9 and TRBJ2-3; 8 bases line up with TRBD2. The V segment lost 3 bases and the J segment 0 bases; nucleotides outside the gene matches: 3. The germline gives CDR1 SGDLS, CDR2 YYNGEE. The CDR3 extends over 15 amino acids. The CDR3 spells CASSAGGGSTDTQYF. The CDR3 nucleotides are TGTGCCAGCAGCGCCGGGGGGGGTAGCACAGATACGCAGTATTTT.

The CDR3 sequence: CASSPTSGNYNEQFF. The DNA for the CDR3 is TGTGCCAGCAGCCCCACTAGCGGTAATTACAATGAGCAGTTCTTC. V and J are TRBV7-2 and TRBJ2-1, with 8 positions matching TRBD2. V lost 5 bases, J lost 4 bases, and 7 bases stayed unmatched. CDR3 length equals 15 residues. CDR1 and CDR2 from the germline V gene are SGHTA and FQGNSA. The variable domain in full, completed from reference TRBV7-2 and TRBJ2-1, reads GAGVSQSPSNKVTEKGKDVELRCDPISGHTALYWYRQSLGQGLEFLIYFQGNSAPDKSGLPSDRFSAERTGGSVSTLTIQRTQQEDSAVYLCASSPTSGNYNEQFFGPGTRLTVL.

This chain connects TRBV5-4 to TRBJ2-5; 10 positions agree with TRBD2. The CDR3 has 13 amino acids. Looked up from germline, CDR1 is SGHNT and CDR2 is YYREEE (reference sequence). V dropped 5 bases and J dropped 4; count of bases not matched to a gene: 2. The chain's CDR3 is CASRVAGGETQYF. CDR3 DNA: TGTGCCAGCAGGGTAGCGGGGGGAGAGACCCAGTACTTC.

The chain combines TRBV30 with TRBJ2-2, with D tentatively TRBD2 (5 bases). From germline, CDR1 is GTSNPN and CDR2 SVGIG (reference sequence). This CDR3 contains 15 residues. V was shortened by 2 bases and J by 3 bases, with 13 bases between the two germline ends. CDR3 sequence: CAWSFSSGHTGELFF. CDR3 in DNA: TGTGCCTGGAGTTTTTCAAGCGGCCACACCGGGGAGCTGTTTTTT.

The chain is built from TRBV9 and TRBJ2-3, with 8 bases fitting TRBD2. CDR1 SGDLS and CDR2 YYNGEE come from the germline V gene. There are 16 residues in the CDR3. Trimming at V came to 0 bases and at J to 1 base, leaving 4 bases not matched to a gene. The CDR3 sequence is CASSVATRGGTDTQYF. The CDR3 DNA reads as TGTGCCAGCAGCGTAGCTACGCGGGGGGGCACAGATACGCAGTATTTT.

The rearrangement uses TRBV25-1 and TRBJ1-5, with unresolved D. Germline V CDR1 and CDR2: MGHDK, SYGVNS. V lost 2 bases and J lost 2, with 4 bases in between. This CDR3 has 13 residues. Here the CDR3 reads CASSEAGNQPQHF. CDR3 DNA sequence: TGTGCCAGCAGTGAAGCGGGCAATCAGCCCCAGCATTTT.

The chain couples TRBV4-1 to TRBJ2-1; 8 nucleotides align to TRBD2. Germline CDR1 reads MGHRA; CDR2 reads YSYEKL. The CDR3 is 17 residues long. J lost 7 bases, V lost 3 bases, and 14 bases had no gene match. The CDR3 DNA reads TGCGCCAGCAGCCAGACGGCCGGGACTAGGAATTTAAATGAGCAGTTCTTC. Translating it yields CASSQTAGTRNLNEQFF.

This chain connects TRBV11-2 to TRBJ1-6; 7 positions agree with TRBD1. V lost 4 bases and J lost 5; bases outside the gene matches: 5. The CDR3 is 15 residues long. Germline-derived CDR1 and CDR2 are SGHAT and FQNNGV. The CDR3 reads CASSWSGTDNSPLHF. Here the CDR3 DNA reads TGTGCCAGCAGCTGGTCCGGGACAGATAATTCACCCCTCCACTTT.

CDR3 DNA: TGTGCCAGCAGCTCTATAAGGGGTAATTACACCGGGGAGCTGTTTTTT. It encodes CASSSIRGNYTGELFF. This chain joins TRBV7-6 and TRBJ2-2; D possibly corresponds to TRBD1 (5 bases). Germline loops: CDR1 SGHVS, CDR2 FNYEAQ. V lost 4 bases and J lost 3, with 15 bases in between. The length of the CDR3 is 16 residues.

This clone was counted a few times. The V and J genes are TRBV1 and TRBJ2-7; the table's D gene call, TRBD1, was not cross checked with the DNA. TRBV1 is designated a pseudogene. CDR3 length: 14 residues. The CDR3 coding sequence is TGCACCACCTCGGTGGACAGGGGCATCTACTCGCAGTACTTC. Translating gives CTTSVDRGIYSQYF.

The chain uses TRBV10-1 and TRBJ1-2, with D perhaps matching TRBD1 (6 bases). With 0 bases removed from V and 4 bases from J, the gap between germline ends came to 9 bases. The CDR3 contains 14 residues. CDR1 is WNHNN, CDR2 SYGVQD, per germline (reference sequence). CDR3 in DNA: TGCGCCAGCAGTGAGTCGACAGGAGTCTATGGCTACACCTTC. It is translated as CASSESTGVYGYTF.

This rearrangement joins TRBV5-4 to TRBJ2-3; D gene uncertain. From germline, CDR1 is SGHNT and CDR2 YYREEE (reference sequence). Trimming shortened V by 3 bases and J by 2 bases, and 4 bases separated the two germline ends. This CDR3 spans 12 amino acids. This chain's CDR3 is CASSSLTDTQYF. The CDR3, as DNA: TGTGCCAGCAGCTCCCTCACAGATACGCAGTATTTT.

The rearrangement joins TRBV2 to TRBJ1-5; TRBD1 might be the D (6 bases). V lost 7 bases and J 0 bases, leaving 7 bases between the germline ends. The CDR3 runs to 13 residues. Germline loops: CDR1 SNHLY, CDR2 FYNNEI. The CDR3 reads CASKDSSNQPQHF. CDR3 coding DNA: TGTGCCAGCAAGGACAGTAGCAATCAGCCCCAGCATTTT.

This clone is a singleton in its sample. The CDR3 reads CASSGWDEQFF. Written as DNA, the CDR3 is TGTGCCAGCAGCGGGTGGGATGAGCAGTTCTTC. The chain recombines TRBV6-1 with TRBJ2-1, with D hard to call. V was trimmed by 6 bases and J by 8 bases, leaving 8 bases between them. This CDR3 is built from 11 residues. Germline V gives CDR1 MNHNS, CDR2 SASEGT.

This clone was detected a few times. The chain has TRBV29-1 and TRBJ2-5, with a tentative D call TRBD1 (7 bases). Germline CDR1 reads SQVTM; CDR2 reads ANQGSEA. The V gene lost 3 bases and the J gene lost 3 bases, with 8 bases spanning the gap. The CDR3 is 12 amino acids. CDR3 DNA sequence: TGCAGCGTTGACAGGGGGGAAGAGACCCAGTACTTC. The encoded protein is CSVDRGEETQYF.

The chain uses TRBV27 and TRBJ2-2; tentatively, D is TRBD1 (6 bases). The V end lost 5 bases, the J end lost 0 bases, and 10 bases lay between the germline ends. CDR1 is MNHEY, CDR2 SMNVEV, per germline (reference sequence). The CDR3 spans 15 residues. The CDR3, as DNA: TGTGCCAGCAGTCGCCGGACAGCGAACACCGGGGAGCTGTTTTTT. Translating it yields CASSRRTANTGELFF.

The chain joins TRBV6-5 to TRBJ1-1, with D unclear. The CDR3 has 13 residues. CDR1 and CDR2 (germline): MNHEY, SVGAGI. The V end lost 10 bases, the J end lost 1 base, and 13 bases lay between the germline ends. CDR3 amino acids: CAIGREANTEAFF. DNA of the CDR3: TGTGCCATAGGGAGGGAGGCGAACACTGAAGCTTTCTTT.

The V call is TRBV5-1, the J call TRBJ2-7, with D perhaps matching TRBD1 (5 bases). Per the germline V gene, CDR1 is SGHRS and CDR2 is YFSETQ. The V end was cut by 4 bases, the J end by 3 bases, with 17 bases between. CDR3 length: 15 amino acids. The CDR3, as DNA: TGCGCCAGCAGCATGAGCCGACAGAGGCTCTACGAGCAGTACTTC. It encodes CASSMSRQRLYEQYF.

As DNA, the CDR3 is TGTGCCAGCAGTTATCAGGACAGCACCTACAATGAGCAGTTCTTC. Its translation is CASSYQDSTYNEQFF. The chain is built from TRBV6-6 and TRBJ2-1, with D possibly being TRBD1 (6 bases). Germline V CDR1 and CDR2: MNHNY, SVGAGI (reference sequence). The CDR3 totals 15 residues. With 3 bases removed from V and 2 bases from J, the gap between germline ends came to 11 bases.

The CDR3 nucleotides read TGTGCCAGTCAATGGCCGATCGGGAGAACCCATGCTTTTAGCAATCAGCCCCAGCATTTT. Translated, it gives CASQWPIGRTHAFSNQPQHF. The J gene is TRBJ1-5, the V gene TRBV19; D gene unclear. The CDR3 covers 20 residues. The germline V gene has CDR1 LNHDA and CDR2 SQIVND (reference sequence). V was pared by 8 bases and J by 0 bases, with 29 bases between.

This sequence joins TRBV18 and TRBJ2-3; 7 bases align to TRBD2. Germline lookup yields CDR1 KGHSH and CDR2 LQKENI. The CDR3 length is 15 residues. V dropped 6 bases and J dropped 1; count of bases not matched to a gene: 7. Here the CDR3 DNA reads TGTGCCAGCTCCCAAAGCAGCGGGGGCACAGATACGCAGTATTTT. Translated: CASSQSSGGTDTQYF.

The rearrangement joins TRBV2 to TRBJ2-2; D is perhaps TRBD1 (5 bases). Germline loops: CDR1 SNHLY, CDR2 FYNNEI. This CDR3 has 15 amino acids. V was pared by 6 bases and J by 0 bases, with 11 bases between. The CDR3 region has the DNA TGTGCCAGCAGAAAGACAGCAACGAACACCGGGGAGCTGTTTTTT. Translating it yields CASRKTATNTGELFF.

The chain uses TRBV13 and TRBJ2-2; 9 nucleotides match TRBD2. The CDR3 sequence is 16 residues long. CDR1 PRHDT and CDR2 FYEKMQ come from the germline V gene (reference sequence). The J segment lost 5 bases and the V segment lost 4 bases, leaving 8 bases of the junction unmatched. The CDR3 loop is CASSSQRGVVTGELFF. In DNA form, the CDR3 reads TGTGCCAGCAGCTCCCAGCGGGGGGTTGTTACCGGGGAGCTGTTTTTT.

The rearrangement links TRBV15 to TRBJ2-1, with a possible D match to TRBD2 (5 bases). The CDR3 covers 13 residues. Trimming removed 1 base from V and 8 bases from J, with 9 bases in between. Germline CDR1 is LNHNV and CDR2 is YYDKDF (reference sequence). CDR3 DNA sequence: TGTGCCACCAGCAGAGGCGGGCGGCATGAGCAGTTCTTC. Encoded protein: CATSRGGRHEQFF.

CDR3 nucleotide sequence: TGTGCCAGCAGCCCCAGGGGGCGGTACGGCTACACCTTC. Translated, it gives CASSPRGRYGYTF. This rearrangement joins TRBV7-2 to TRBJ1-2; 8 positions match TRBD1. CDR1 and CDR2 (germline): SGHTA, FQGNSA. Losses at the gene ends were 5 bases for V and 8 bases for J; bases not matched to a gene: 7. The CDR3 is 13 amino acids. The entire variable domain, with the rest obtained from reference TRBV7-2 and TRBJ1-2, is as follows: GAGVSQSPSNKVTEKGKDVELRCDPISGHTALYWYRQSLGQGLEFLIYFQGNSAPDKSGLPSDRFSAERTGGSVSTLTIQRTQQEDSAVYLCASSPRGRYGYTFGSGTRLTVV.

With regard to this clone: Other DNA sequences from this sample encode an identical CDR3 as well. V and J are TRBV7-2 and TRBJ2-7, with 14 bases fitting TRBD2. CDR1 and CDR2 (germline): SGHTA, FQGNSA. There are 15 residues in the CDR3. The V segment lost 5 bases and the J segment 4 bases; nucleotides outside the gene matches: 4. The CDR3 bases are TGTGCCAGCAGCGGAGGACTAGCGGGGGGTTACGAGCAGTACTTC. This gives the protein CASSGGLAGGYEQYF.

This rearrangement joins TRBV2 to TRBJ1-4; D gene unclear. In germline, CDR1 is SNHLY, CDR2 FYNNEI. The CDR3 runs 12 residues. Trimming took off 4 bases at V and 7 bases at J, with 7 bases between the two ends. The CDR3: CASSVFREKLFF. The CDR3 nucleotides are TGTGCCAGCAGTGTCTTTCGTGAAAAACTGTTTTTT.